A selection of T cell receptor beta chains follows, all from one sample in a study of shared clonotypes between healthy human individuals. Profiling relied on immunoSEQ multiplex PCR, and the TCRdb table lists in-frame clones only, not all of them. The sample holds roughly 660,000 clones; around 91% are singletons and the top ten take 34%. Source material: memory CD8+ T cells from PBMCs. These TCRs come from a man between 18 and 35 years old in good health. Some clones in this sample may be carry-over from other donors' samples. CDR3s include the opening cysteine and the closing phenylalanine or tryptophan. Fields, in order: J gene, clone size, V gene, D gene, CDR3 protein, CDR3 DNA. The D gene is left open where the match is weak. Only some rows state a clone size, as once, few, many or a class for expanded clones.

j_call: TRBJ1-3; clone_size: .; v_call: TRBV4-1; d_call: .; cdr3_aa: CASSLGIGLISGNTIYF; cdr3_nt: TGCGCCAGCAGCCTGGGTATAGGACTAATCTCTGGAAACACCATATATTTT
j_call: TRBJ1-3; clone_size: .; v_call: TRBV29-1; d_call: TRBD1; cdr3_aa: CSVELPGQGSGNTIYF; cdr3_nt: TGCAGCGTTGAACTACCGGGACAGGGGTCTGGAAACACCATATATTTT
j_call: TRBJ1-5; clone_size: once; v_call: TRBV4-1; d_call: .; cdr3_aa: CASSQDQHLISNQPQHF; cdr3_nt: TGCGCCAGCAGCCAAGATCAACATCTCATTAGCAATCAGCCCCAGCATTTT
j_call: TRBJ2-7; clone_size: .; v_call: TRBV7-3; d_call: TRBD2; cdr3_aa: CASSLGLAGGYEQYF; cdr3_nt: TGTGCCAGCAGCTTAGGTCTAGCGGGAGGCTACGAGCAGTACTTC
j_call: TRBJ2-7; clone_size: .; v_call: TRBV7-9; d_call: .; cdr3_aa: CASSSTPGPLQDF; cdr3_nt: TGTGCCAGCAGCTCAACGCCAGGTCCATTACAGGACTTC
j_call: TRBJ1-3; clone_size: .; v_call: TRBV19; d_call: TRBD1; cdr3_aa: CASSTDRGRDTIYF; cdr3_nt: TGTGCCAGTAGTACCGACAGGGGGCGAGACACCATATATTTT
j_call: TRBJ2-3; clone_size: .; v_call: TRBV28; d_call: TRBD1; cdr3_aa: CASSPETGVKDTQYF; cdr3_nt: TGTGCCAGCAGTCCCGAGACAGGGGTGAAAGATACGCAGTATTTT
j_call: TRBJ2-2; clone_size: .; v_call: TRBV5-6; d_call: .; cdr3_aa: CASSYYRVGELFF; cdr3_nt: TGTGCCAGCAGCTATTACCGTGTCGGGGAGCTGTTTTTT
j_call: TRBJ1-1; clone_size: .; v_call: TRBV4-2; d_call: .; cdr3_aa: CASSQLRSETEAFF; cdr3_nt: TGTGCCAGCAGCCAGCTCCGGTCGGAAACTGAAGCTTTCTTT
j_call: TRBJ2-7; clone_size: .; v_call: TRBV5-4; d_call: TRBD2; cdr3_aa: CASSLGTSGLEQYF; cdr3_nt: TGTGCCAGCAGCTTGGGGACTAGCGGGCTCGAGCAGTACTTC
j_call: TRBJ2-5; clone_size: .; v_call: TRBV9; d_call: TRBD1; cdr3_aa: CASSAYGTGIETQYF; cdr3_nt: TGTGCCAGCAGCGCATACGGGACAGGGATAGAGACCCAGTACTTC
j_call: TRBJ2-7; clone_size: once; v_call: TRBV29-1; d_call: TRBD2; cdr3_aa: CSVKGGTSVIEQYF; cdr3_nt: TGCAGCGTCAAAGGAGGGACTAGCGTAATCGAGCAGTACTTC
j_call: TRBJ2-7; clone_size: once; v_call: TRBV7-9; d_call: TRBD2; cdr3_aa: CASSSQRGRVYEQYF; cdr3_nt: TGTGCCAGCAGCTCGCAGCGGGGTAGAGTCTACGAGCAGTACTTC
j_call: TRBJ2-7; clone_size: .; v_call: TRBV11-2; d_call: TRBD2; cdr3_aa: CASSLGPSGLAAYEQYF; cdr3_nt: TGTGCCAGCAGCTTAGGGCCCTCGGGACTAGCGGCCTACGAGCAGTACTTC
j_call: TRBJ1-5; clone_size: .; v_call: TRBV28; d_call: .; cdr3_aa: CASSLRGRAVNQPQHF; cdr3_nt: TGTGCCAGCAGTTTACGGGGCAGGGCGGTCAATCAGCCCCAGCATTTT
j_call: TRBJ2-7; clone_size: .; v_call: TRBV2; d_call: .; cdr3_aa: CASSGRDGSYEQYF; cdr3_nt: TGTGCCAGCAGTGGACGGGACGGCTCCTACGAGCAGTACTTC
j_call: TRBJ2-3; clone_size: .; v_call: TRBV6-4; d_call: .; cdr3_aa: CASSKTQEPQDTQYF; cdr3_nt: TGTGCCAGCAGTAAGACACAGGAGCCACAGGATACGCAGTATTTT
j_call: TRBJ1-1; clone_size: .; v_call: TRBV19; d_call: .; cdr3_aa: CASRDVYFSEAFF; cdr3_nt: TGTGCCAGTAGGGACGTCTATTTTTCTGAAGCTTTCTTT
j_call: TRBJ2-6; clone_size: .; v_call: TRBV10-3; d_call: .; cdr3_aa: CAISQDTTNSGANVLTF; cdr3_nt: TGTGCCATCAGTCAGGACACGACGAACTCTGGGGCCAACGTCCTGACTTTC
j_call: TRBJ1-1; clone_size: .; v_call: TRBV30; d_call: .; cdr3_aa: CAWNTLTNTEAFF; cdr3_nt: TGTGCCTGGAATACCCTTACGAACACTGAAGCTTTCTTT
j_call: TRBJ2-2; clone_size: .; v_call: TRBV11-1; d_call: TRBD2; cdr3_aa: CASSFYREGYTGELFF; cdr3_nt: TGTGCCAGCAGCTTTTACCGGGAGGGTTACACCGGGGAGCTGTTTTTT
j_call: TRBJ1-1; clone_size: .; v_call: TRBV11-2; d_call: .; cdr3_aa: CASSLAFRGAANTEAFF; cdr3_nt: TGTGCCAGCAGCTTAGCGTTTAGGGGGGCCGCGAACACTGAAGCTTTCTTT
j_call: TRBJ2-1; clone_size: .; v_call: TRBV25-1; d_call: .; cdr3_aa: CASSEDPLVGCSYNEQFF; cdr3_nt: TGTGCCAGCAGTGAAGACCCCCTCGTCGGCTGCTCCTACAATGAGCAGTTCTTC
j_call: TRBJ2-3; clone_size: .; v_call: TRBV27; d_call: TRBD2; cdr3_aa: CASSLDIETSGTDTQYF; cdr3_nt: TGTGCCAGCAGTTTAGACATCGAGACTAGCGGCACAGATACGCAGTATTTT
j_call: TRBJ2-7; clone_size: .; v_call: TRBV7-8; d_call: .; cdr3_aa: CASSVYEQYF; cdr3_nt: TGTGCCAGCAGCGTGTACGAGCAGTACTTC
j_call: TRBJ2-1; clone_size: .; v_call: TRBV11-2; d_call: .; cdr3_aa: CASSPQVARGQFF; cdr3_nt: TGTGCCAGCAGCCCCCAGGTGGCGAGAGGGCAGTTCTTC
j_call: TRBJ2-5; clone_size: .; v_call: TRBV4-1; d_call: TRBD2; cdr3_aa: CASSQEGLVGVPETQYF; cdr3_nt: TGCGCCAGCAGCCAAGAAGGACTAGTCGGGGTGCCCGAGACCCAGTACTTC
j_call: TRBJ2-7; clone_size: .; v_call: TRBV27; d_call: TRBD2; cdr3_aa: CASSSKRESYEQYF; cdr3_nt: TGTGCCAGCAGTTCCAAGCGGGAATCCTACGAGCAGTACTTC
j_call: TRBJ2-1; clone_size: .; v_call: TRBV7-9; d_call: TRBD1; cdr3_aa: CASSPLGTGHNEQFF; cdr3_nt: TGTGCCAGCAGCCCCCTCGGGACAGGGCACAATGAGCAGTTCTTC
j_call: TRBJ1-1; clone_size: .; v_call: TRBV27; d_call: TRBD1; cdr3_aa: CASSIGQVNTEAFF; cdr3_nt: TGTGCCAGCAGTATTGGACAGGTGAACACTGAAGCTTTCTTT
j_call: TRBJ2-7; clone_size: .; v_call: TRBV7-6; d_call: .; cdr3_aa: CASSPFLGEQYF; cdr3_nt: TGTGCCAGCAGCCCCTTCCTTGGCGAGCAGTACTTC
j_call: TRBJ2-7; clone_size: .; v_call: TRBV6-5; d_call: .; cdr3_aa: CASSKNAVYEQYF; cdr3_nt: TGTGCCAGCAGTAAGAACGCCGTCTACGAGCAGTACTTC
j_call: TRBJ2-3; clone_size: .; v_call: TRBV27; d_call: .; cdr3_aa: CASNRGGSTDTQYF; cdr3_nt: TGTGCCAGCAACCGAGGGGGGAGCACAGATACGCAGTATTTT
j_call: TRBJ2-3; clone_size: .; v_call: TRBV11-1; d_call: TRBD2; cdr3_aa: CASSHRLARDTQYF; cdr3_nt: TGTGCCAGCAGCCACCGACTAGCAAGAGATACGCAGTATTTT
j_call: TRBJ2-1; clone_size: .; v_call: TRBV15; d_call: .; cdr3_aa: CATSREDDYNEQFF; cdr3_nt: TGTGCCACCAGCAGAGAGGACGACTACAATGAGCAGTTCTTC
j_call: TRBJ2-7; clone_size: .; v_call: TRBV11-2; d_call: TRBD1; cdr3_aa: CASSPRDRPYEQYF; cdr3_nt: TGTGCCAGCAGCCCCCGGGACAGGCCCTACGAGCAGTACTTC
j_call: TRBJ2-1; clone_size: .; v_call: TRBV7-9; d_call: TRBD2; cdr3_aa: CASSFPGLVLNNEQFF; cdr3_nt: TGTGCCAGCAGCTTTCCCGGACTAGTCCTAAACAATGAGCAGTTCTTC
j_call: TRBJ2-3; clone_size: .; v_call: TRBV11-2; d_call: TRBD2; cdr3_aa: CASSTSGTSGRATQYF; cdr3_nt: TGTGCCAGCAGCACCTCCGGGACTAGCGGGAGGGCCACGCAGTATTTT
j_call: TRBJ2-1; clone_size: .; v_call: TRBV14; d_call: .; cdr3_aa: CASSHGGSLQFF; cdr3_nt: TGTGCCAGCAGCCACGGCGGCTCCTTGCAGTTCTTC